This T cell receptor (beta chain) was identified in a study of blood T cell repertoires in COVID-19. The repertoire was sequenced with immunoSEQ multiplex PCR; TCRdb's copy has only in-frame clones and lacks some. The sample carries some 300,000 clones, 88% recorded once. Germline V gene sequence: CDR1 SNHLY, CDR2 FYNNEI. CDR3 length: 15 residues. V was trimmed by 0 bases and J by 9 bases, leaving 15 bases between them. The source is a woman aged 60 to 75 in a cohort exposed to, infected with or recovered from COVID-19 (not recorded which). This chain uses TRBV2 with TRBJ2-1, with D tentatively TRBD2 (5 bases). The specimen sequenced was PBMCs or T cells enriched from blood (not recorded which). As DNA, the CDR3 is TGTGCCAGCAGTGAAGCGCGAGCAGGAGGAGGTGAGCAGTTCTTC. Residues: CASSEARAGGGEQFF.